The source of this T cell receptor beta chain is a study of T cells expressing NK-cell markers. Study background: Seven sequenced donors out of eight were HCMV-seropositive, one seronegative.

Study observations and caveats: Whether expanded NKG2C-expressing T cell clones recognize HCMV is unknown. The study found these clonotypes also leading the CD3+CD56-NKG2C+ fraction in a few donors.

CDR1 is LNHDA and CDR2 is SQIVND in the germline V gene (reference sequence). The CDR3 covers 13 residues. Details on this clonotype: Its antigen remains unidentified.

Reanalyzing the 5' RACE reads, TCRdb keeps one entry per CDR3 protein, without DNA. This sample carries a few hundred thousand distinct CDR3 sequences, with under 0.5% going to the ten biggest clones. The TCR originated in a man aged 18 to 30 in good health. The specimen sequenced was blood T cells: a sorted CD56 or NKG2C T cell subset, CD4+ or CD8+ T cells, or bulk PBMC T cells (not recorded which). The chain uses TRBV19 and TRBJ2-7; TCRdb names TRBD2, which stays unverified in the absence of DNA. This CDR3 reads CASRGGGSYEQYF. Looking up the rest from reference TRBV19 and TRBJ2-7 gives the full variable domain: DGGITQSPKYLFRKEGQNVTLSCEQNLNHDAMYWYRQDPGQGLRLIYYSQIVNDFQKGDIAEGYSVSREKKESFPLTVTSAQKNPTAFYLCASRGGGSYEQYFGPGTRLTVT.